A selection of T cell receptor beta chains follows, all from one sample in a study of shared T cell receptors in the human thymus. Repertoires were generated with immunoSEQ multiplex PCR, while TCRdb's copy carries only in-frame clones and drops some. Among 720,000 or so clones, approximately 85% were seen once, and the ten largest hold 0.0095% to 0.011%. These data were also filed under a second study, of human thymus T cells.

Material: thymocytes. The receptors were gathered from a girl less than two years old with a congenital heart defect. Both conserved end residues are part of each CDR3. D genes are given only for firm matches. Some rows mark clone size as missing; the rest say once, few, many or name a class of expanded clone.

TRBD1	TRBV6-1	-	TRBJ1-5	CASSEALRPPTDRGHQPQHF	TGTGCCAGCAGTGAAGCGCTTCGCCCACCTACCGACAGGGGACATCAGCCCCAGCATTTT
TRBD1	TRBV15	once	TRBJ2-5	CATSSDRQETQYF	TGTGCCACCAGCTCGGACAGGCAAGAGACCCAGTACTTC
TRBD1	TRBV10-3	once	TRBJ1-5	CAATTGGNQPQHF	TGTGCCGCTACGACAGGGGGCAATCAGCCCCAGCATTTT
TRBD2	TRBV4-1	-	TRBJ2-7	CASSLRALGIRGDETLEQYF	TGCGCCAGCAGCTTAAGAGCGTTAGGGATCCGGGGGGACGAGACTCTCGAGCAGTACTTC
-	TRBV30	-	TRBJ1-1	CAWTRNTEAFF	TGTGCCTGGACTAGGAACACTGAAGCTTTCTTT
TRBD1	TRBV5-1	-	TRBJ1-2	CASSLGADRGKTSYGYTF	TGCGCCAGCAGCTTGGGCGCTGACAGGGGGAAGACTAGCTATGGCTACACCTTC
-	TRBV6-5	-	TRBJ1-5	CASSINRGSTQHF	TGTGCCAGCAGCATAAATAGGGGCAGCACCCAGCATTTT
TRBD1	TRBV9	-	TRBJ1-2	CASSTQTGYGYTF	TGTGCCAGCAGCACCCAGACAGGGTATGGCTACACCTTC
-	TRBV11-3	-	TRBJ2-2	CASSLDRGSGVTGELFF	TGTGCCAGCAGCTTAGATCGGGGTAGCGGTGTGACCGGGGAGCTGTTTTTT
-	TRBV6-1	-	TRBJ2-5	CASSEQYLQETQYF	TGTGCCAGCAGTGAACAGTACCTCCAAGAGACCCAGTACTTC